The 17 T cell receptor beta chains given below trace back to one sample, sequenced in a study of patients and donors after allogeneic stem cell transplantation. In TCRdb, the RT-PCR reads were re-called with MiXCR into one record per CDR3 protein. This table has 4,000 to 5,000 distinct CDR3 sequences, around 24% appearing once. The sequencing sample was made of blood, either unsorted or a sorted T cell fraction (not recorded which). The receptors come from a human donor who was either an allogeneic HSCT recipient or a stem cell or donor lymphocyte infusion donor (not recorded which). It is not recorded whose cells these are; they may come from a transplant donor.

This clonotype is medium-sized. This chain connects TRBV20-1 to TRBJ2-1; no clear D. In germline, CDR1 is DFQATT, CDR2 SNEGSKA (reference sequence). The CDR3 is 13 residues long. Trimming removed 3 bases from V and 2 bases from J, with 8 bases in between. The CDR3 region is CSASGLAYNEQFF. As DNA, the CDR3 is TGCAGTGCTAGCGGTCTAGCCTACAATGAGCAGTTCTTC.

The chain carries TRBV7-2 and TRBJ1-5; D is perhaps TRBD1 (5 bases). CDR1 SGHTA and CDR2 FQGNSA come from the germline V gene. CDR3 length equals 15 residues. Trimming removed 3 bases from V and 3 bases from J, with 12 bases in between. The CDR3 DNA follows: TGTGCCAGCAGCTTCGGGGGGATGGTCAATCAGCCCCAGCATTTT. Its translation is CASSFGGMVNQPQHF.

This clonotype was detected a few times. This chain joins TRBV4-3 and TRBJ2-3, with 8 bases identical to TRBD2. CDR1 and CDR2 (germline): LGHNA, YSLEER. CDR3 length: 16 amino acids. V was pared by 0 bases and J by 4 bases, with 6 bases of the junction left unmatched. CDR3 sequence reads: CASSQDRASGSDTQYF. CDR3 sequence (DNA): TGCGCCAGCAGCCAAGATCGTGCTAGCGGGTCAGATACGCAGTATTTT.

The chain carries TRBV3-1 and TRBJ1-2; D unresolved. Germline CDR1 and CDR2: LGHDT and YNNKEL (reference sequence). The CDR3 is made up of 15 amino acids. The ends were cut back, 0 bases at V and 7 bases at J, with 15 bases in the middle. CDR3 region: CASSQEQGNHFGYTF. The CDR3 nucleotides are TGTGCCAGCAGCCAAGAACAAGGGAATCATTTTGGCTACACCTTC.

In regard to this clonotype: At one of its ends the junction is not consistent with the germline gene, which may arise from a read error. The J gene is TRBJ2-3, the V gene TRBV5-1; D might be TRBD2 (5 bases). The CDR3 is 16 residues long. Germline loops: CDR1 SGHRS, CDR2 YFSETQ. The DNA for the CDR3 is TGCGCCAGCAGCTTGGCCTCGGGGTCTCGCACAGATACACAGTATTTT. Translation: CASSLASGSRTDTQYF.

The V call is TRBV11-2, the J call TRBJ2-5, with D hard to call. V lost 5 bases and J lost 4, with 8 bases in between. Germline V gene lookup returns CDR1 SGHAT and CDR2 FQNNGV. The CDR3 loop spans 12 amino acids. CDR3 nucleotides: TGTGCCAGCAGCCGGATCCGAGAGACCCAGTACTTC. This sequence encodes CASSRIRETQYF.

The V and J genes are TRBV5-1 and TRBJ2-1, with a tentative D call TRBD2 (7 bases). Trimming removed 7 bases from V and 0 bases from J, with 11 bases in between. CDR1 SGHRS and CDR2 YFSETQ come from the germline V gene. The CDR3 spans 14 residues. CDR3 sequence (DNA): TGCGCCAGCTCACGGGGGGCCTCCTACAATGAGCAGTTCTTC. Encoded protein: CASSRGASYNEQFF.

This clonotype ranks as medium-sized (0.01 to 0.1%). The J gene is TRBJ2-7, the V gene TRBV5-1, with D uncertain. Trimming removed 0 bases from V and 3 bases from J, with 7 bases in between. From germline, CDR1 is SGHRS and CDR2 YFSETQ. This CDR3 contains 13 residues. The CDR3 protein is CASSLGRDYEQYV. CDR3 DNA: TGCGCCAGCAGCTTGGGTAGGGACTACGAGCAGTACGTC.

This chain links TRBV7-8 with TRBJ2-3; TRBD2 agrees at 8 bases. The CDR3 totals 15 residues. Germline lookup yields CDR1 SGHVS and CDR2 FQNEAQ. V gave up 5 bases and J gave up 5 bases; unmatched junction bases: 9. CDR3 region: CASSPQREREDTQYF. As DNA, the CDR3 is TGTGCCAGCAGCCCCCAGCGGGAGAGGGAAGATACGCAGTATTTT. The whole variable domain, filled in from reference TRBV7-8 and TRBJ2-3, reads GAGVSQSPRYKVAKRGQDVALRCDPISGHVSLFWYQQALGQGPEFLTYFQNEAQLDKSGLPSDRFFAERPEGSVSTLKIQRTQQEDSAVYLCASSPQREREDTQYFGPGTRLTVL.

V gene TRBV7-2 combines with J gene TRBJ1-2, with TRBD1 matching over 9 bases. J lost 6 bases, V lost 2 bases, and 4 bases had no gene match. Per the germline V gene, CDR1 is SGHTA and CDR2 is FQGNSA. This CDR3 contains 14 residues. This chain's CDR3 is CASSLPGQGNGYTF. In DNA form, the CDR3 reads TGTGCCAGCAGCTTACCGGGACAGGGAAATGGCTACACCTTC.

The J gene is TRBJ2-7, the V gene TRBV28, with TRBD1 as a possible D gene (8 bases). There are 14 residues in the CDR3. With 6 bases removed from V and 6 bases from J, the gap between germline ends came to 18 bases. Per germline, CDR1 MDHEN and CDR2 SYDVKM. The CDR3 reads CASRHGQGGREQYV. The CDR3 DNA reads as TGTGCCAGCAGACACGGACAGGGAGGGCGCGAGCAGTACGTC.

This clonotype was found a few times. The chain recombines TRBV7-9 with TRBJ2-5; the D is unclear. Germline V CDR1 and CDR2: SEHNR, FQNEAQ (reference sequence). The CDR3 totals 12 residues. V was cut by 0 bases and J by 8 bases, with 7 bases left in between. The CDR3 loop is CASSLAGQTQYF. The CDR3 DNA sequence: TGTGCCAGCAGCTTAGCGGGCCAAACCCAGTACTTC.

This clonotype was detected only a few times. The CDR3 DNA follows: TGCGCCAGCGGCAGCGGGAGCGACAATGAGCAGTTCTTC. This codes for CASGSGSDNEQFF. The V call is TRBV5-1, the J call TRBJ2-1, with TRBD2 matching over 8 bases. The ends lost 7 bases at V and 5 bases at J; junction bases unmatched: 5. The CDR3 covers 13 residues. CDR1 SGHRS and CDR2 YFSETQ come from the germline V gene.

This clonotype is termed medium-sized. The CDR3 DNA reads as TGTGCCTGGAGTAAGCGGGAGAGAGATACGCAGTATTTT. Amino acids: CAWSKRERDTQYF. The chain carries TRBV30 and TRBJ2-3, with 8 nucleotides matching TRBD2. CDR1 is GTSNPN, CDR2 SVGIG, per germline (reference sequence). The CDR3 extends over 13 amino acids. The J segment lost 5 bases and the V segment lost 2 bases, leaving 3 bases of the junction unmatched.

Relative to its sample, this clonotype is medium-sized. The chain couples TRBV29-1 to TRBJ2-5, with D perhaps given as TRBD1 or TRBD2 (5 bases each). The CDR3 is 12 residues long. V dropped 6 bases and J dropped 1 base, with 9 bases sitting between them. Germline CDR1 SQVTM, CDR2 ANQGSEA. The DNA of the CDR3 is TGCAGCGTCCGGGACGTCCAAGAGACCCAGTACTTC. Translating it yields CSVRDVQETQYF.

V is TRBV12-5 and J is TRBJ2-3; tentatively, D is TRBD2 (6 bases). Per germline, CDR1 LGHNT and CDR2 FRNRAP. CDR3 size: 18 residues. The V and J ends lost 1 base and 0 bases respectively, with 17 bases between them. The chain's CDR3 is CASGLASLAGTSTDTQYF. The CDR3 DNA follows: TGTGCTAGTGGTTTGGCCAGCCTCGCGGGAACTAGCACAGATACGCAGTATTTT.

This clonotype is medium-sized (0.01 to 0.1%). The chain is built from TRBV14 and TRBJ2-2; possible D gene TRBD1, 6 bases. Germline V gene data show CDR1 as SGHDN and CDR2 as FVKESK. This CDR3 is built from 15 residues. The V end was cut by 2 bases, the J end by 6 bases, with 13 bases between. CDR3 sequence reads: CASSQQGQTAGELFF. The DNA of the CDR3 is TGTGCCAGCAGCCAACAGGGACAAACGGCCGGGGAGCTGTTTTTT.